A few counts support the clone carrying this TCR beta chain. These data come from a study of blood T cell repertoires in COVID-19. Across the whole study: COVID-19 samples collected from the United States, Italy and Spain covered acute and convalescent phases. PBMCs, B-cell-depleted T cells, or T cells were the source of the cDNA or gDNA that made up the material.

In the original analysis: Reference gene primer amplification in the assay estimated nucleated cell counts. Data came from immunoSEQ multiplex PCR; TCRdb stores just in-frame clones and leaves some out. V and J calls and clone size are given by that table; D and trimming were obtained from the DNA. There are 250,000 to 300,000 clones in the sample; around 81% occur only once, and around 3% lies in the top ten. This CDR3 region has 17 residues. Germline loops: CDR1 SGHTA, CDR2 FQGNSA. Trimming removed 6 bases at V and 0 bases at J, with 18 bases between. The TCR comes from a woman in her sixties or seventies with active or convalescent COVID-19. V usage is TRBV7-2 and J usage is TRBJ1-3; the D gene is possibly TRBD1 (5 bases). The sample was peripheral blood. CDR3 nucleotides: TGTGCCAGCAGTCTACAACCGGGGGGATTCTCTGGAAACACCATATATTTT. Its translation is CASSLQPGGFSGNTIYF.